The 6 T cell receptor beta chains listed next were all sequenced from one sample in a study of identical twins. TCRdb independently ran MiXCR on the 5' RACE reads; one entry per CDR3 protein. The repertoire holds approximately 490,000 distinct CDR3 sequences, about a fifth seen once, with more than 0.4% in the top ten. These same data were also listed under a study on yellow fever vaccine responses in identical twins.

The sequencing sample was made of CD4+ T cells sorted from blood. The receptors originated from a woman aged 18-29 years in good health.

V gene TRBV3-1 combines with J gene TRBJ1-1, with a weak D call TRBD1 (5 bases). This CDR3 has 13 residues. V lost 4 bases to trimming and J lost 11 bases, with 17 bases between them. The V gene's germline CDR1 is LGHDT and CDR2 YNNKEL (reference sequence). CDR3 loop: CASSLGDLRGAFF. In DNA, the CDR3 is TGTGCCAGCAGCCTGGGGGACCTTAGAGGGGCTTTCTTT. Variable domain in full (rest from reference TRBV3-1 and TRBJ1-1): DTAVSQTPKYLVTQMGNDKSIKCEQNLGHDTMYWYKQDSKKFLKIMFSYNNKELIINETVPNRFSPKSPDKAHLNLHINSLELGDSAVYFCASSLGDLRGAFFGQGTRLTVV.

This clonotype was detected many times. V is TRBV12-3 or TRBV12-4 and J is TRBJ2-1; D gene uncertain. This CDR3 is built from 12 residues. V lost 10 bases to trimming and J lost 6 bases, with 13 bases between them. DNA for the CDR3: TGTGCCACCCGAAGGGAACGCAATGAGCAGTTCTTC. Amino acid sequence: CATRRERNEQFF.

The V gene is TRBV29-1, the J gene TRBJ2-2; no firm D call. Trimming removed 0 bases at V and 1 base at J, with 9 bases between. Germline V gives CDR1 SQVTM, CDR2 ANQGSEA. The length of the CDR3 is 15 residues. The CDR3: CSVEDPLRNTGELFF. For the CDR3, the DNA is TGCAGCGTTGAAGATCCGTTACGGAACACCGGGGAGCTGTTTTTT.

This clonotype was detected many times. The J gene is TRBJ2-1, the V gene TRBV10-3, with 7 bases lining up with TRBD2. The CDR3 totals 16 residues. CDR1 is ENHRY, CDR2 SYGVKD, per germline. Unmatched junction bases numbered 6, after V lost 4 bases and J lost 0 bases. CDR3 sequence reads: CAISVLAGDSYNEQFF. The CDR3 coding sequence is TGTGCCATCAGTGTACTGGCGGGGGACTCCTACAATGAGCAGTTCTTC.

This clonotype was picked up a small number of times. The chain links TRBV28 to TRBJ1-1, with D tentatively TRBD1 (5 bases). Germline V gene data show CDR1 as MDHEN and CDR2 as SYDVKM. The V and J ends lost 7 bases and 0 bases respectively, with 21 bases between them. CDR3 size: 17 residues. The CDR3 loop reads CASNTLAGGRLNTEAFF. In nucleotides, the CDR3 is TGTGCCAGCAACACTCTCGCCGGGGGGAGATTGAACACTGAAGCTTTCTTT.

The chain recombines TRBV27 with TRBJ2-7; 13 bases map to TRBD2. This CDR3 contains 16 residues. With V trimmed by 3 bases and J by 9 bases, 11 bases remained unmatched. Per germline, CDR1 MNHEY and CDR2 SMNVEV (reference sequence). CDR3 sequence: CASSFSTGLAGVRQYF. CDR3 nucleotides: TGTGCCAGCAGTTTCTCCACCGGACTAGCGGGAGTTCGGCAGTACTTC.